This note documents a single T cell receptor beta chain sequence. This clone was seen a handful of times. It has no known antigen specificity. Within one base of it there is no much larger clone, and no base qualities were kept. This sample was taken from a study of cytomegalovirus exposure and HLA in healthy donors (dated by TCRdb to about 2017). As for the study more broadly: An earlier analysis of fewer than 750 of the donors reported 276 Gb of sequence data and around 100 million unique TCR beta sequences obtained from around 190 million T cells. In addition to the first cohort of around 670 subjects, a separate validation cohort of some 120 different subjects was used. An early release covering just under 650 HLA-typed donors comprised approximately 300 gigabases of sequencing data and approximately 80 million unique TCR sequences. About five DR-DQ haplotypes were handled as single units for association and clustering, since linkage in the cohort was strong. Alongside the repertoire data, information on donor age, sex, ethnicity and CMV serostatus was compiled. The study was designed to test whether signatures of past pathogen exposure could be identified by cataloging public T cell receptors. To decide whether each TCR beta V gene segment behaved as functional or pseudogenic, an earlier analysis of some 600 of the donors relied on high-throughput TCR beta sequencing. The later analysis used no new phenotypic data to find candidate immune exposures, relying instead on TCR beta sequences and their occurrence across donors. The study used immunosequencing to profile the T cell repertoires of 670 or so subjects and linked those repertoires to cytomegalovirus serostatus. A later genetic analysis took genome-wide SNP genotypes for about 55% of the roughly 700 donors and used that subset as a discovery cohort. To study patterns of TCR occurrence, a later analysis re-analyzed previously published TCR beta repertoires from 600 to 750 donors and added high-resolution HLA genotyping. Every discovery cohort repertoire had been produced on one sequencing platform. To predict cytomegalovirus infection status, the study brought together high-throughput TCR immunosequencing, statistical association of individual TCRs with disease status, and machine learning. The number of typed donors differed by locus: about 620-640 for A, B, C, DRB1 and DQB1; 500 to 550 for DQA1; approximately 600 for DPA1; and around 490 for DPB1. HLA typing included class I and class II loci at four-digit resolution. Of the 398 genotyped donors, approximately 83% fell in the genetic ancestry cluster associated with self-reported Caucasian donors. On average, approximately 250,000 unique TCR beta nucleotide sequences were sequenced per donor among roughly 430 genotyped donors of the cohort, with approximately 18% of those sequences being non-productive.

The cohort comprised 550 to 700 healthy bone marrow donors. At the time of sampling, every cohort member was nominally healthy, though immune exposures that went unrecorded were likely present. The donor was CMV seropositive and belonged to the group of 250 to 300 seropositive cohort members. A peripheral blood sample was collected from each donor, and TCR beta sequencing was performed on peripheral blood mononuclear cells. Genomic DNA extraction from the blood cell samples was performed with the Qiagen DNeasy Blood Extraction Kit. The method behind the library was the immunoSEQ multiplex PCR assay. For the multiplex PCR, a mixture combining 60 forward primers for TCR Vbeta segments and 13 reverse primers for TCR Jbeta segments was used. The CDR3 region of rearranged TCR beta genes was amplified from genomic DNA with a multiplex PCR assay. The amplified TCR beta libraries were sequenced on the Illumina HiSeq System as 87-base-pair reads. On the study's bioinformatics: In a later analysis, tens of millions of unique TCR beta chains were counted across the approximately 670 repertoires, and approximately 11 million of these chains were shared by at least two donors. Raw reads were error-corrected and collapsed into unique sequences with a nearest-neighbor algorithm that merged closely related sequences to remove PCR and sequencing errors. CDR3 sequences were aligned to IMGT reference sequences to assign V, D and J gene segments. Each retained sequence needed at least a six-nucleotide match to both a V gene segment and a J gene segment. A rearrangement was called productive if the CDR3 had no stop codons and remained in frame with V and J, and every other rearrangement was called non-productive. Following IMGT convention, CDR3 was defined as the stretch from the second conserved V-encoded cysteine to the conserved J-encoded phenylalanine. Sequences without an unambiguous match to a single V gene segment were excluded from the earlier analysis of 450 to 650 of the donors. An earlier analysis of under 750 of the donors called V segments functional above 56.7% productive rearrangements and segregating when the between-donor standard deviation exceeded 5%. A statistical classification framework was developed to diagnose cytomegalovirus status using the catalog of TCR beta chain sequences. V and J gene assignment, in a later analysis, came from comparing TCR nucleotide sequences with IMGT/GENE-DB human TR gene sequences. The TCRdist pipeline was used in a later analysis to assign CDR3 sequences and most-parsimonious VDJ recombination scenarios. In a later analysis, every TCR beta chain was defined by the combination of its CDR3 amino acid sequence and its V-gene family, and reads without a unique V-gene family were dropped. To address suspected cross-contamination and a sequencing artifact, a later analysis removed a few hundred highly shared, low-generation-probability nucleotide sequences. In a later analysis, a clonal expansion index for each public chain was calculated from normalized within-repertoire ranks of inferred template counts. In a later analysis, generation probabilities were computed with a VDJ recombination model fitted to out-of-frame rearrangements, and the resulting probabilities were checked against IGoR. In a later analysis, TCR-TCR, TCR-HLA and TCR-CMV co-occurrence was scored with hypergeometric tests, and a repertoire-size bias correction was applied to TCR pairs. To estimate false discovery rates, a later analysis permuted the HLA or CMV assignments 20 times. In a later analysis, co-occurring TCRs were grouped using DBSCAN, with TCRdist sequence similarity added in when clustering inside HLA-allele-positive subsets. Co-occurrence clustering excluded repertoires with fewer than 30,000 or more than 120,000 public chains, plus five with anomalous nucleotide sharing. The clones in this table, taken by TCRdb from immuneACCESS, are in-frame only. Not every clone is retained; where verified, under half of the shortfall comes from an unresolved V gene, and the cause of the rest is unknown. V and J calls and clone size come straight from that table; D and trimming were deduced from the DNA. Within this sample are roughly 100,000 clones, with approximately 12% of them counted one time only. The ten top clones hold approximately 16% of the sample.

The V end gives up 3 bases and the J end 8 bases, leaving 10 bases in the junction not matched to a gene. CDR3 length: 15 amino acids, cysteine to phenylalanine. The kept DNA is CDR3 alone, 45 bases in frame from the first base. The germline V gene specifies SGHTA as CDR1 and FQGNSA as CDR2. General conclusions and limits of the study: The 87-base-pair reads could not distinguish some IMGT-functional V segments, including TRBV6-2 and TRBV6-3, so those segments were excluded. HLA typing was unavailable for some donors at each locus, so association tests used only the typed subset. When HLA alleles, especially DR and DQ, strongly co-occurred, attributing TCR associations to individual alleles was difficult. Roughly uniform sequencing depth across donors was assumed in presence/absence analyses, although this assumption may not hold. For the cohort, immune exposure information was limited to CMV serostatus. According to a later analysis, most CMV-associated TCR beta chains appeared to be HLA-restricted, and the HLA associations seemed to be driven largely by CMV exposure. While some public TCRs were present in many individuals, most TCR sequences turned up only very rarely across donors. A later analysis found that HLA-associated TCR beta chains were more clonally expanded and had lower generation probabilities than equally common non-associated chains. In a later analysis, 16,951 TCR beta sequences were associated with specific HLA alleles at a false discovery rate of 0.05. Linkage disequilibrium might explain the correlated functional status among segregating V segments, but an unknown experimental factor could not be excluded. A later genetic analysis associated a missense DCLRE1C variant with V-gene and J-gene trimming of TCR beta chains, and an independent cohort replicated the association. Three of the identified cytomegalovirus-associated TCR beta chains were confirmed in vitro to be specific for cytomegalovirus antigens. A total of around 150 TCR beta chains were listed by the study as associated with cytomegalovirus. A later analysis reported that several top co-occurrence clusters appeared linked to parvovirus B19, influenza, CMV and Epstein-Barr virus. A cluster of highly shared sequence variants was judged likely to be a technical artifact of the sequencing pipeline. In an earlier analysis of approximately 590 of the donors, most TCR beta V segments appeared in productive rearrangements about 87% or about 30% of the time, broadly matching IMGT annotations. A later genetic analysis reported fewer N-insertions in productive TCRs among donors in an Asian-associated ancestry cluster than the roughly 620-donor mean. A further reported finding was that TCR beta sequences accurately predicted the HLA-A and HLA-B alleles for most subjects in the first cohort. A later analysis found that TCR association rates varied across HLA loci, with DRB1 alleles showing the most associated TCRs and HLA-C alleles the fewest. The cohort was sequenced for TCR beta chains only, and without alpha or paired-chain data the features that could be detected were limited. The authors suggested that the approach could potentially be extended to other disease states and immunological phenotypes. The classifier was reported to diagnose cytomegalovirus status with high specificity and sensitivity in both the original cohort and the validation cohort. Because counts were too low, seventeen rarely observed V segments, including chromosome 9 orphons, were left out of the earlier analysis of 587 of the donors.

The chain joins TRBV7-2 to TRBJ2-3; 8 central bases correspond to TRBD2. This clonotype originated in a man between 35 and 55 years old in good health and CMV-seropositive. Sequencing was performed on PBMCs. The CDR3 loop reads CASSFPGLGHITQYF. The sequence in DNA is TGTGCCAGCAGCTTTCCGGGACTAGGACATATTACGCAGTATTTT.